A selection of T cell receptor beta chains follows, all from one sample in a study of blood T cells in healthy people across ages. TCRdb analysed the 5' RACE reads with MiXCR anew, one entry per CDR3 protein. Altogether 700,000 to 1,000,000 distinct CDR3 sequences are present, about 42% being singletons, with the ten largest covering about a fifth. Sequencing used blood. The receptor source for this set is a man aged 55 to 70 in good health. The CDR3 runs from the conserved cysteine through the conserved F or W. D genes are given only for firm matches. Not every row has a clone size; where given, it reads once, few, many or a size class.

v_gene	j_gene	d_gene	abundance	CDR3aa	CDR3nt
TRBV14	TRBJ2-1	-	many	CASSPLYNEQFF	TGTGCCAGCAGCCCATTATACAATGAGCAGTTCTTC
TRBV7-2	TRBJ2-7	-	few	CASSPQPRDYEQYF	TGTGCCAGCAGCCCACAACCTAGGGACTACGAGCAGTACTTC
TRBV25-1	TRBJ2-5	TRBD2	-	CASSTSGLAGAGLWTQYF	TGTGCCAGCAGTACCTCGGGACTAGCGGGGGCCGGGTTGTGGACCCAGTACTTC
TRBV20-1	TRBJ1-5	-	-	CSARRRAGKQPQHF	TGCAGTGCTAGACGTCGGGCAGGGAAACAGCCCCAGCATTTT
TRBV4-2	TRBJ2-5	TRBD2	-	CASSQDLASGVGTQYF	TGTGCCAGCAGCCAAGATCTGGCTAGCGGGGTGGGGACCCAGTACTTC
TRBV2	TRBJ1-5	-	-	CASSAEFNQPQHF	TGTGCCAGCAGTGCAGAATTCAATCAGCCCCAGCATTTT
TRBV20-1	TRBJ2-6	-	-	CSASGGPSGANVLTF	TGCAGTGCTAGCGGGGGGCCGTCTGGGGCCAACGTCCTGACTTTC
TRBV20-1	TRBJ2-1	-	few	CSATPGGGPFHEQFF	TGCAGTGCCACACCTGGGGGGGGGCCTTTCCATGAGCAGTTCTTC
TRBV12-3/TRBV12-4	TRBJ1-2	-	-	CASSSEFYGYTF	TGTGCCAGCAGTTCGGAGTTCTATGGCTACACCTTC
TRBV6-2/TRBV6-3	TRBJ2-7	-	-	CASRKTVLNSYEQYF	TGTGCCAGCAGGAAGACAGTCCTTAACTCCTACGAGCAGTACTTC
TRBV6-5	TRBJ1-2	-	-	CASRRGGQGSGYTF	TGTGCCAGCAGGCGGGGAGGGCAGGGGAGCGGCTACACCTTC
TRBV4-3	TRBJ2-7	-	many	CASSQGTVSYEQYF	TGCGCCAGCAGCCAAGGTACAGTCTCCTACGAGCAGTACTTC
TRBV10-2	TRBJ1-1	TRBD1	-	CASRFTGGTEAFF	TGCGCCAGCAGATTCACAGGGGGCACTGAAGCTTTCTTT
TRBV6-4	TRBJ2-1	TRBD2	few	CASRKTSGYNEQFF	TGTGCCAGCAGAAAGACTAGCGGCTACAATGAGCAGTTCTTC
TRBV4-1	TRBJ2-5	TRBD2	-	CATPFILAGFDSIPYEQYF	TGCGCCACTCCCTTTATACTAGCGGGGTTTGACTCTATACCATATGAGCAGTACTTC
TRBV4-3	TRBJ2-1	-	few	CASSQGGTGEQFF	TGCGCCAGCAGCCAAGGTGGGACTGGTGAGCAGTTCTTC
TRBV5-1	TRBJ2-3	TRBD1	-	CASSSTGGESDTQYF	TGCGCCAGCAGCAGCACAGGGGGCGAATCAGATACGCAGTATTTT
TRBV2	TRBJ2-2	-	-	CASSRRGNTGELFF	TGTGCCAGCAGTCGCAGGGGGAACACCGGGGAGCTGTTTTTT
TRBV6-1	TRBJ1-6	TRBD1	-	CASFDRGNSPLHF	TGTGCCAGTTTCGACAGGGGTAATTCACCCCTCCACTTT
TRBV10-3	TRBJ2-7	-	-	CAISDLSGTSGKSYEQYF	TGTGCCATCAGTGATCTATCGGGGACCTCGGGAAAGTCTTATGAGCAGTACTTC
TRBV20-1	TRBJ1-2	-	-	CSARDQTGPYGYTF	TGCAGTGCTAGAGACCAGACAGGACCCTATGGCTACACCTTC